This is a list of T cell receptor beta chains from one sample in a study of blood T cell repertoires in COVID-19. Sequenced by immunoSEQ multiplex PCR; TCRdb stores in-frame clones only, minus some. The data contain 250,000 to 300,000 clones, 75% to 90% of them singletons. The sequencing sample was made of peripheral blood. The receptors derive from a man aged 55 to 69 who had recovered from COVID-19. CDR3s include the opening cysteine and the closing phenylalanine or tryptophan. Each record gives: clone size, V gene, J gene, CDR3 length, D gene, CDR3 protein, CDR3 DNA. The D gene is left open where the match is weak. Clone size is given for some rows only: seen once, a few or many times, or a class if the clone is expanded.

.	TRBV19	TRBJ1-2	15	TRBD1	CASSLTGGANYGYTF	TGTGCCAGTAGCCTCACAGGGGGCGCAAACTATGGCTACACCTTC
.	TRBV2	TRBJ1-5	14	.	CASSGGSSNQPQHF	TGTGCCAGCAGTGGGGGCAGTAGCAATCAGCCCCAGCATTTT
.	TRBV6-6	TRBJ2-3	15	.	CASSYRRQGTDTQYF	TGTGCCAGCAGTTACCGAAGGCAGGGAACAGATACGCAGTATTTT
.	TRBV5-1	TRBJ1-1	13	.	CASSLVSGTEAFF	TGCGCCAGCAGCTTGGTTTCGGGTACTGAAGCTTTCTTT
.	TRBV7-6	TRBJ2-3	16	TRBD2	CASSLVASGGSDTQYF	TGTGCCAGCAGCTTAGTTGCTAGCGGGGGGTCAGATACGCAGTATTTT
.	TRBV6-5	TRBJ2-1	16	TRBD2	CASSYGPAGGYNEQFF	TGTGCCAGCAGTTACGGTCCAGCGGGAGGGTACAATGAGCAGTTCTTC
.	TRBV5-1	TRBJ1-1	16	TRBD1	CASSLGTGAMNTEAFF	TGCGCCAGCAGCTTGGGGACAGGGGCTATGAACACTGAAGCTTTCTTT
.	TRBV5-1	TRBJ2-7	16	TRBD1	CASSLDETGMGYEQYF	TGCGCCAGCAGCTTGGACGAGACAGGGATGGGCTACGAGCAGTACTTC
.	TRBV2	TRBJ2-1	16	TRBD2	CASANIAGASYNEQFF	TGTGCCAGCGCCAATATAGCGGGGGCCTCCTACAATGAGCAGTTCTTC
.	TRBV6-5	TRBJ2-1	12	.	CASNPRWNEQFF	TGTGCCAGCAACCCCCGGTGGAATGAGCAGTTCTTC
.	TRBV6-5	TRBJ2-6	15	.	CASSLGGSGANVLTF	TGTGCCAGCAGTCTAGGGGGAAGTGGGGCCAACGTCCTGACTTTC
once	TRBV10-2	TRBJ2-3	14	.	CASCAAGTTDTQYF	TGCGCCAGTTGCGCGGCGGGAACCACAGATACGCAGTATTTT
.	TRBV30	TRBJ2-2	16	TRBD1	CACEGQRLDNTGELFF	TGTGCCTGTGAGGGACAGCGACTCGACAACACCGGGGAGCTGTTTTTT
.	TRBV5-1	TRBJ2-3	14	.	CASREGASTDTQYF	TGCGCCAGCAGGGAGGGGGCGAGCACAGATACGCAGTATTTT
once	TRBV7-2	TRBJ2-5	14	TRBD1	CASSRTGTEETQYF	TGTGCCAGCAGCCGCACGGGGACAGAAGAGACCCAGTACTTC
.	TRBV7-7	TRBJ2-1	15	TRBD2	CASRPAGGSYNEQFF	TGTGCTAGCAGGCCGGCGGGGGGCTCCTACAATGAGCAGTTCTTC
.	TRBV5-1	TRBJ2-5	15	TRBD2	CASSLTSGREVTQYF	TGCGCCAGCAGCTTGACTAGCGGGAGGGAAGTGACCCAGTACTTC
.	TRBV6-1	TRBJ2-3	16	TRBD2	CASSGAGVVGTDTQYF	TGTGCCAGCAGTGGGGCGGGGGTAGTAGGCACAGATACGCAGTATTTT
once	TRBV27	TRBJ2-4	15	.	CASSRTVLAKNIQYF	TGTGCCAGCAGTCGGACAGTGTTAGCCAAAAACATTCAGTACTTC
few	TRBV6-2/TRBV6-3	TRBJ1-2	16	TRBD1	CASSPTGQGTGYGYTF	TGTGCCAGCAGCCCTACGGGACAGGGAACGGGCTATGGCTACACCTTC
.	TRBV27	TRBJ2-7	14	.	CASSLEGNGYEQYF	TGTGCCAGCAGTCTGGAGGGAAACGGCTACGAGCAGTACTTC
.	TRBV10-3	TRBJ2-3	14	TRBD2	CATTRDYLSGTQYF	TGTGCCACGACCCGGGACTACCTCTCGGGCACGCAGTATTTT
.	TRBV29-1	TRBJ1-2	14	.	CSVEEGTENYGYTF	TGCAGCGTTGAAGAGGGCACAGAGAACTATGGCTACACCTTC
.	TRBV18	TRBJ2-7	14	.	CASSPPTSHSEQYF	TGTGCCAGCTCACCTCCCACTAGCCACAGCGAGCAGTACTTC
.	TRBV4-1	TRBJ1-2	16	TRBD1	CASSHLNDRGTLSYTF	TGCGCCAGCAGCCACCTAAACGACAGGGGCACGCTCAGCTACACCTTC
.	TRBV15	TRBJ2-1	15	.	CATSRQGFTYNEQFF	TGTGCCACCAGCAGACAGGGTTTCACCTACAATGAGCAGTTCTTC
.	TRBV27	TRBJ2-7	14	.	CASRPIERSYEQYF	TGTGCCAGCAGACCAATTGAGAGGTCGTACGAGCAGTACTTC
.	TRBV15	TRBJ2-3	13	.	CATSRDFTDTQYF	TGTGCCACCAGCAGAGACTTCACAGATACGCAGTATTTT
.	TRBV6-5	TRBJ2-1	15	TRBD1	CASLPAGTGWGEQFF	TGTGCCAGCCTCCCCGCGGGGACAGGATGGGGTGAGCAGTTCTTC
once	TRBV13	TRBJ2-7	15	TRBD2	CASSTTSGASYEQYF	TGTGCCAGCAGCACGACTAGCGGGGCGTCCTACGAGCAGTACTTC
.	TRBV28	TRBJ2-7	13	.	CASSLSGVAEQYF	TGTGCCAGCAGTTTATCAGGGGTTGCCGAGCAGTACTTC
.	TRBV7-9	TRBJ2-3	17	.	CASSLGSGGRDTDTQYF	TGTGCCAGCAGCTTAGGGTCCGGGGGACGAGACACAGATACGCAGTATTTT
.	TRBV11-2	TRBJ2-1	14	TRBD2	CASSTSGGYNEQFF	TGTGCCAGCAGCACTAGCGGGGGCTACAATGAGCAGTTCTTC
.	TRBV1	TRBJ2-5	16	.	CTSSQDPPRRGETQYF	TGCACCAGCAGCCAAGACCCCCCCAGGCGGGGTGAGACCCAGTACTTC
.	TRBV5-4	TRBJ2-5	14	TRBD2	CASSPSGGQETQYF	TGTGCCAGCAGTCCTAGCGGGGGGCAAGAGACCCAGTACTTC
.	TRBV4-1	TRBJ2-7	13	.	CASSQENTYEQYF	TGCGCCAGCAGCCAGGAGAACACCTACGAGCAGTACTTC
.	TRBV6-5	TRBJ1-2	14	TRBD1	CASSNRGENYGYTF	TGTGCCAGCAGTAACAGGGGAGAGAACTATGGCTACACCTTC
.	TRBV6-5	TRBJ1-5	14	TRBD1	CASSYRQGGQPQHF	TGTGCCAGCAGTTACCGACAGGGTGGTCAGCCCCAGCATTTT
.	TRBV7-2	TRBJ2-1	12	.	CASSFRAGEQFF	TGTGCCAGCAGCTTTCGAGCGGGTGAGCAGTTCTTC
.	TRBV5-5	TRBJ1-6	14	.	CASSLGQKNSPLHF	TGTGCCAGCAGCTTGGGACAGAAGAATTCACCCCTCCACTTT
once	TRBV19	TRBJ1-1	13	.	CASSISLNTEAFF	TGTGCCAGTAGTATTTCTCTTAACACTGAAGCTTTCTTT
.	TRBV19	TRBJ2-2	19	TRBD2	CASSIDRTSGGARTGELFF	TGTGCCAGTAGTATCGACCGGACTAGCGGGGGGGCCCGGACCGGGGAGCTGTTTTTT
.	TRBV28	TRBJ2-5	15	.	CASSHRTDPIETQYF	TGTGCCAGCAGTCACCGGACAGATCCTATTGAGACCCAGTACTTC
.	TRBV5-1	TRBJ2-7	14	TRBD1	CASGGTGTSYEQYF	TGCGCCAGTGGAGGGACAGGCACCTCCTACGAGCAGTACTTC
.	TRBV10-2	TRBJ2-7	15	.	CASSRRLVSGYEQYF	TGCGCCAGCAGTCGAAGACTAGTAAGCGGCTACGAGCAGTACTTC
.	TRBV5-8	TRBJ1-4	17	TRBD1	CASSFSRGMKTNEKLFF	TGTGCCAGCAGCTTCTCCAGGGGGATGAAGACTAATGAAAAACTGTTTTTT
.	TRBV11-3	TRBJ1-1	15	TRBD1	CASSSGTGGKAEAFF	TGTGCCAGCAGCTCCGGGACAGGGGGTAAAGCTGAAGCTTTCTTT
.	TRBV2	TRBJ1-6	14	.	CASRGEGNNSPLHF	TGTGCCAGCAGGGGTGAGGGCAATAATTCACCCCTCCACTTT
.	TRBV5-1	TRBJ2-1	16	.	CASSLPPTSSYNEQFF	TGCGCCAGCAGCTTGCCGCCAACTAGCTCCTACAATGAGCAGTTCTTC